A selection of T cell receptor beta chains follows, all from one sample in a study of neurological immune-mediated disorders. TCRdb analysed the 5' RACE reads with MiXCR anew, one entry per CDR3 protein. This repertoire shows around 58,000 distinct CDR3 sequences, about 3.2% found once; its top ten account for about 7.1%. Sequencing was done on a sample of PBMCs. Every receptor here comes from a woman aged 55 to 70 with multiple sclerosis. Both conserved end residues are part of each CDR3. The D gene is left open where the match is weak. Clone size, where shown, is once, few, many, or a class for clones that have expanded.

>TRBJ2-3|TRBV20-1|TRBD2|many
TGCAGTGCCCCTGTTATCTGGCGGGGGGACACAGATACGCAGTATTTT
CSAPVIWRGDTDTQYF
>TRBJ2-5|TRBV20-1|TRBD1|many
TGCAGTGCGCCCAGGGACAGGGCAGGCCGGACCCAGTACTTC
CSAPRDRAGRTQYF
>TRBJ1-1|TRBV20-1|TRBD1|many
TGCAGTGCTAGAGGGAGGGTAGGGGGCGGGATGAACACTGAAGCTTTCTTT
CSARGRVGGGMNTEAFF
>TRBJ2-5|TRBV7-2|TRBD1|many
TGTGCCAGCAGCTTGATGGGACAGGGGGGGAGGGAGACCCAGTACTTC
CASSLMGQGGRETQYF
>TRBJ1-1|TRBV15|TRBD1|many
TGTGCCACCAGCACCCCCCCCGGACAGGGAAAAAGGGAAGCTTTCTTT
CATSTPPGQGKREAFF
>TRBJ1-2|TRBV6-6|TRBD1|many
TGTGCCGCCTCCGGGACAGGGGTGTCTGGCTACACCTTC
CAASGTGVSGYTF
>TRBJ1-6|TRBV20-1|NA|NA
TGCAGTGCCAGAGACTTGTCGTCGAGCTCCTATAATTCACCCCTCCACTTT
CSARDLSSSSYNSPLHF
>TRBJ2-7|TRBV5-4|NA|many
TGTGCCAGCAGCGAGGTAGGGGGCGAGCAGTACTTC
CASSEVGGEQYF
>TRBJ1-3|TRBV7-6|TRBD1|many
TGTGCCAGCAGCCAGGGGACAGGCTCTGGAAACACCATATATTTT
CASSQGTGSGNTIYF
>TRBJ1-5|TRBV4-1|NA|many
TGCGCCAGCAGCCAAGCTTCAGGGAGAGGAAATCAGCCCCAGCATTTT
CASSQASGRGNQPQHF
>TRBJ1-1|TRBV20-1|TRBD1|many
TGCAGTGCTAGAGATTTAGGACAGGGGTTCACTGAAGCTTTCTTT
CSARDLGQGFTEAFF
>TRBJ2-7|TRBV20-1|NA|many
TGCAGTGCCACCACCCCTAGATCCTGGAGCGAGCAGTACTTC
CSATTPRSWSEQYF
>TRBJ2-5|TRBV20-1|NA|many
TGCAGTTCTCATAGACCTCAAGAGACCCAGTACTTC
CSSHRPQETQYF
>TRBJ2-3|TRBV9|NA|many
TGTGCCAGCAGCGGACTCAGGGGTCTCAGCACAGATACGCAGTATTTT
CASSGLRGLSTDTQYF
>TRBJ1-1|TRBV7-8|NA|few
TGTGCCAGCAGCTTAGTGGACGAGAGGACTGAAGCTTTCTTT
CASSLVDERTEAFF
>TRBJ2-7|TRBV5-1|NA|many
TGCGCCAGCAGCTTGGAAGCAGGGAGGTCCTACGAGCAGTACTTC
CASSLEAGRSYEQYF
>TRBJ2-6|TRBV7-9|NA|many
TGTGCCAGCAGCTCCCAGGGGGGGCCTGGGGCCAACGTCCTGACTTTC
CASSSQGGPGANVLTF
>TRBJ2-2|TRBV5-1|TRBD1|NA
TGCGCCAGCAGCTTAACGGACAGGGGGTCCGGGGAGCTGTTTTTT
CASSLTDRGSGELFF
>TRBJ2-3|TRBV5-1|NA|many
TGCGCCAGCAGCTTGGAAGTCCTCGGCGCAGATACGCAGTATTTT
CASSLEVLGADTQYF
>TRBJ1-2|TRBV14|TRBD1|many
TGTGCCAGCAGCCAAGCCCGACAGGGACGACACACCTTC
CASSQARQGRHTF
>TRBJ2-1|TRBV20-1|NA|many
TGCAGTGCTAGTTCCCCTGGGTACGAGCAGTTCTTC
CSASSPGYEQFF
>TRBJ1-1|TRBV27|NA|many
TGTGCCAGCAGTTTCCCCGGAAGGAGTGCTTTCTTT
CASSFPGRSAFF
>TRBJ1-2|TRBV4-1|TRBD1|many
TGCGCCAGCAGCCCCGGACAGGCCGGCTACACCTTC
CASSPGQAGYTF
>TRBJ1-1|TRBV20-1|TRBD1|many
TGCAGTGCTTTGGACAGGGGCCGCCTCCATGAAGCTTTCTTT
CSALDRGRLHEAFF
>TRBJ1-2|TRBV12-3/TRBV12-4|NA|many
TGTGCCAGCAGTTTAGGACAGGCTAACTATGGCTACACCTTC
CASSLGQANYGYTF
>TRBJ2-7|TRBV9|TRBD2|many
TGTGCCAGCAGCCGGACTAGCGGGAGGACCACCTACGAGCAGTACTTC
CASSRTSGRTTYEQYF
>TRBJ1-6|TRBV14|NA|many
TGTGCCAGCAGCCAAGAAACATGGAATTCACCCCTCCACTTT
CASSQETWNSPLHF
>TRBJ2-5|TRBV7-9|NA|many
TGTGCCAGCAGCTTAGTCCTGCGACTAGTATTGGAGAAAGAGACCCAGTACTTC
CASSLVLRLVLEKETQYF
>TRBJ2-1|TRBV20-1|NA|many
TGCAGTGCTAGAATCGCTAGCTTGGGGTCCAATGAGCAGTTCTTC
CSARIASLGSNEQFF
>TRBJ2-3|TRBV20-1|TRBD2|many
TGCAGTGCTAGACGACTAGCGGGTGGGGACACAGATACGCAGTATTTT
CSARRLAGGDTDTQYF
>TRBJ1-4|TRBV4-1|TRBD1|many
TGCGCCAGCAGCCCCCGGACAGGGGGGAATGAAAAACTGTTTTTT
CASSPRTGGNEKLFF
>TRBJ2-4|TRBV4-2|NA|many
TGTGCCAGCAGCCAAGGCAACATAGCCAAAAACATTCAGTACTTC
CASSQGNIAKNIQYF
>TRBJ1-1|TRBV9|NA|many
TGTGCCAGCAGCTCCCAGCACGCTGAAGCTTTCTTT
CASSSQHAEAFF
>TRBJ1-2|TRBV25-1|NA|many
TGTGCCAGCAGCGAGAGTAACTATGGCTACACCTTC
CASSESNYGYTF
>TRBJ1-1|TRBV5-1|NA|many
TGCGCCAGCAGCCCTCTGATGAACACTGAAGCTTTCTTT
CASSPLMNTEAFF
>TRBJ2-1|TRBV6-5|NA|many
TGTGCCAGCAGTTCTAGGGGACCTCTCTACAATGAGCAGTTCTTC
CASSSRGPLYNEQFF
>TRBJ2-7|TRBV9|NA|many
TGTGCCAGCTATAAGGACCCCATCTCCTACGAGCAGTACTTC
CASYKDPISYEQYF
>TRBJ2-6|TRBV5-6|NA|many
TGTGCCAGCAGCTCGGGACGTGCGGTCGACCGGAGCTCTGGGGCCAACGTCCTGACTTTC
CASSSGRAVDRSSGANVLTF
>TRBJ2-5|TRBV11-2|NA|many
TGTGCCAGCAGCTTATGGCGGGACAAAGAGACCCAGTACTTC
CASSLWRDKETQYF
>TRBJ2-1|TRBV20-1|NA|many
TGCAGTGCGAGAGAAGGAGCCACACACAATGAGCAGTTCTTC
CSAREGATHNEQFF
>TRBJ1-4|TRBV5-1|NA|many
TGCGCCAGCAGCATAATGGCAGGGGCAACTAATGAAAAACTGTTTTTT
CASSIMAGATNEKLFF
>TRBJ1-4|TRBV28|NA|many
TGTGCCAGCAGTTTGGTGTCAGGGTCGGGGGAAAAACTGTTTTTT
CASSLVSGSGEKLFF